This section outlines one TCR beta chain sequence together with its context. Its antigen remains unidentified. Germline V lookup: CDR1 SGHAT, CDR2 FQNNGV. Trimming removed 7 bases from V and 5 bases from J; junction bases left unmatched: 6. The CDR3 contains 13 residues. This specimen comes from a study of cytomegalovirus exposure and HLA in healthy donors. Study-level information: The roughly 130 validation repertoires used the same platform as the 550 to 850 first-cohort repertoires (as reported by a later analysis).

Libraries were prepared by immunoSEQ multiplex PCR; TCRdb keeps only in-frame clonotypes and omits some of them. This table has about 120,000 clones, approximately 90% appearing once. Notes on the study in general: In the 120 validation repertoires, roughly 94% of cluster scores exceeded 0, per a later analysis.

This sequence was found in a man between 18 and 29 years old in good health and CMV-seronegative. This chain joins TRBV11-2 and TRBJ2-7; TRBD1 aligns across 9 bases. The sample consisted of PBMCs. CDR3 DNA: TGTGCCAGCACCTGGGGGACAGGGAACGAGCAGTACTTC. Translated, it gives CASTWGTGNEQYF.